This T cell receptor (beta chain) was identified during a study of blood T cell repertoires in COVID-19. The protocol was immunoSEQ multiplex PCR, while the TCRdb copy is restricted to in-frame clones and leaves out a portion. The data contain 250,000 or so clones, around nine tenths of them singletons. The CDR3 consists of 13 residues. The V gene's germline CDR1 is KGHSH and CDR2 LQKENI. V shed 8 bases and J 6 bases; nucleotides not matched to a gene: 6. The clonotype originates from a woman in her thirties or forties who had been exposed to COVID-19. The sample comprised PBMCs or T cells enriched from blood (not recorded which). The genes are TRBV18 and TRBJ1-5, with 8 bases lining up with TRBD1. The CDR3 region is CASRQGASQPQHF. In DNA, the CDR3 is TGTGCCAGCCGGCAGGGGGCTAGTCAGCCCCAGCATTTT.